This is a list of T cell receptor beta chains from one sample in a study of identical twins. From the 5' RACE reads, TCRdb called clonotypes with MiXCR, one entry per CDR3 protein. The data show some 97,000 distinct CDR3 sequences, with 5.9% seen just once and approximately 12% held by the top ten. The sample was memory T cells sorted from blood. These receptors came from a woman aged 45-59 years in good health. Both conserved end residues are part of each CDR3. The order of the fields is J gene, clone size, D gene, V gene, CDR3 protein, CDR3 DNA. D genes are given only for firm matches. Where a row states a size, it is once, few, many or the class of an expanded clone; other rows omit it.

TRBJ2-7	few	TRBD2	TRBV7-2	CASSPQAGGSEQYF	TGTGCCAGCAGCCCCCAAGCGGGAGGGAGCGAGCAGTACTTC
TRBJ1-5	many	TRBD1	TRBV7-8	CASSLDLTGDYSNQPQHF	TGTGCCAGCAGCTTAGACCTGACAGGGGATTATAGCAATCAGCCCCAGCATTTT
TRBJ1-5	many	TRBD1	TRBV6-1	CASGQGAEQPQHF	TGTGCCAGTGGACAGGGCGCAGAGCAGCCCCAGCATTTT
TRBJ1-2	many	.	TRBV24-1	CATRLYGYTF	TGTGCCACCAGGCTCTATGGCTACACCTTC
TRBJ2-5	many	TRBD2	TRBV29-1	CSVAGRLAGAQETQYF	TGCAGCGTTGCGGGTAGGCTAGCGGGGGCTCAAGAGACCCAGTACTTC
TRBJ1-1	many	TRBD1	TRBV30	CAWSGDRVDTEAFF	TGTGCCTGGAGCGGAGACAGGGTGGACACTGAAGCTTTCTTT
TRBJ2-4	few	.	TRBV7-7	CASSCPGFLAKNIQYF	TGTGCCAGCAGCTGCCCCGGGTTTTTAGCCAAAAACATTCAGTACTTC
TRBJ1-1	many	TRBD1	TRBV18	CASSPTGGDTEAFF	TGTGCCAGCTCACCGACAGGGGGGGACACTGAAGCTTTCTTT
TRBJ2-5	many	.	TRBV12-3/TRBV12-4	CASSLMGANRETQYF	TGTGCCAGCAGTTTAATGGGGGCAAACAGAGAGACCCAGTACTTC
TRBJ2-5	many	TRBD2	TRBV6-5	CASSYSGTSQETQYF	TGTGCCAGCAGTTACTCTGGGACTAGCCAAGAGACCCAGTACTTC
TRBJ1-1	many	.	TRBV14	CASSQWSQNPEAFF	TGTGCCAGCAGCCAATGGTCGCAGAACCCTGAAGCTTTCTTT
TRBJ2-2	.	TRBD2	TRBV5-6	CASSRRTSGRAGELFF	TGTGCCAGCAGCAGGAGGACTAGCGGGAGGGCCGGGGAGCTGTTTTTT
TRBJ2-1	many	.	TRBV14	CASSIGDTLNEQFF	TGTGCCAGCAGCATAGGGGATACCCTCAATGAGCAGTTCTTC
TRBJ1-6	many	.	TRBV10-2	CASSRGTEGSPLHF	TGCGCCAGCAGTAGGGGGACCGAAGGTTCACCCCTCCACTTT
TRBJ1-2	many	.	TRBV6-5	CASSYDTYYGYTF	TGTGCCAGCAGTTACGATACGTACTATGGCTACACCTTC
TRBJ2-1	.	TRBD2	TRBV7-9	CASSLGVAGNNEQFF	TGTGCCAGCAGCTTAGGGGTAGCGGGAAACAATGAGCAGTTCTTC
TRBJ2-5	many	.	TRBV7-3	CASSYRRGGTQYF	TGTGCCAGCAGCTACCGACGTGGGGGGACCCAGTACTTC
TRBJ2-6	.	.	TRBV7-8	CASSPTIGGALAGANVLTF	TGTGCCAGCAGCCCCACAATCGGAGGGGCTCTCGCTGGGGCCAACGTCCTGACTTTC
TRBJ1-4	few	.	TRBV6-6	CASSYSRGGEKLFF	TGTGCCAGCAGTTACTCAAGGGGGGGTGAAAAACTGTTTTTT
TRBJ2-5	.	.	TRBV19	CASSFRPQETQYF	TGTGCCAGTAGTTTCCGGCCTCAAGAGACCCAGTACTTC
TRBJ2-3	few	.	TRBV7-6	CASSLMGGPDTQYF	TGTGCCAGCAGCCTCATGGGGGGCCCAGATACGCAGTATTTT
TRBJ1-6	many	.	TRBV5-1	CASSLRGNSPLHF	TGCGCCAGCAGCTTGAGGGGAAATTCACCCCTCCACTTT
TRBJ2-6	few	TRBD1	TRBV5-1	CASSRTSGQGASGANVLTF	TGCGCCAGCAGCCGCACTTCGGGACAGGGGGCGTCTGGGGCCAACGTCCTGACTTTC
TRBJ2-3	many	.	TRBV7-9	CASEPGGRHAQYF	TGTGCCAGCGAACCCGGGGGGCGGCATGCGCAGTATTTT
TRBJ1-5	many	.	TRBV10-3	CAISETSRDRYQPQHF	TGTGCCATCAGTGAAACCTCCCGGGACCGGTATCAGCCCCAGCATTTT
TRBJ1-1	few	.	TRBV12-5	CASGLVPLRASEAFF	TGTGCTAGTGGTTTGGTCCCACTCAGGGCTTCGGAAGCTTTCTTT
TRBJ1-5	few	.	TRBV12-3/TRBV12-4	CASTQRTVAGQPQHF	TGTGCCAGCACCCAAAGGACAGTGGCGGGACAGCCCCAGCATTTT
TRBJ1-1	.	.	TRBV19	CASKVAHNTEAFF	TGTGCCAGTAAGGTGGCCCACAACACTGAAGCTTTCTTT
TRBJ2-1	.	TRBD2	TRBV2	CASRVGLAGGEQFF	TGTGCCAGCAGGGTTGGACTAGCGGGAGGCGAGCAGTTCTTC
TRBJ2-1	.	TRBD2	TRBV18	CASSSGNPGLAGGNNEQFF	TGTGCCAGCTCGTCAGGGAATCCGGGACTAGCGGGAGGGAACAATGAGCAGTTCTTC
TRBJ2-2	many	TRBD2	TRBV11-2	CASTPGGLAGAAGELFF	TGTGCCAGCACCCCGGGAGGGCTAGCGGGAGCAGCGGGGGAGCTGTTTTTT
TRBJ1-5	.	.	TRBV3-1	CASSQAFDSNQPQHF	TGTGCCAGCAGCCAGGCATTCGATAGCAATCAGCCCCAGCATTTT
TRBJ2-5	.	.	TRBV5-1	CASSLQYQETQYF	TGCGCCAGCAGCTTGCAGTACCAAGAGACCCAGTACTTC
TRBJ1-1	many	.	TRBV11-2	CASSLLRTVMNTEAFF	TGTGCCAGCAGCTTACTACGAACAGTTATGAACACTGAAGCTTTCTTT
TRBJ1-1	few	TRBD1	TRBV27	CASSSTGANTEAFF	TGTGCCAGCAGTTCGACAGGGGCGAACACTGAAGCTTTCTTT
TRBJ2-4	.	.	TRBV7-2	CASSLVYPLSGREKEKNIQYF	TGTGCCAGCAGCTTAGTGTACCCACTTTCGGGTCGGGAGAAAGAAAAAAACATTCAGTACTTC
TRBJ2-2	.	TRBD2	TRBV7-9	CASRTSGSGELFF	TGTGCCAGCAGGACTAGCGGTTCCGGGGAGCTGTTTTTT
TRBJ2-5	.	TRBD2	TRBV11-3	CASSFVTGGPKETQYF	TGTGCCAGCAGCTTTGTTACGGGAGGGCCTAAAGAGACCCAGTACTTC
TRBJ2-5	many	.	TRBV15	CATSRGGVAETQYF	TGTGCCACCAGCAGAGGGGGGGTGGCGGAGACCCAGTACTTC
TRBJ1-1	.	.	TRBV23-1	CASSQPPGTGNTEAFF	TGCGCCAGCAGTCAGCCCCCTGGGACGGGGAACACTGAAGCTTTCTTT